The 20 T cell receptor beta chains below come from one sample, sequenced in a study of a mutant IDH1 vaccine in newly diagnosed glioma. Described time point: week 11, during vaccination. The vaccine gave 300 ug of a 20-mer mutant IDH1 peptide subcutaneously per dose. Antigens of these TCRs are unknown. Sequenced by immunoSEQ multiplex PCR; TCRdb stores in-frame clones only, minus some. The table records roughly 130,000 clones, around four fifths of them present only once. The material sequenced was PBMCs, taken from a glioma patient whose treatment included an IDH1 peptide vaccine. The receptors originated from a man aged 35 to 55 with glioma.

The sample holds a few counts of this clone. V gene TRBV25-1 combines with J gene TRBJ1-1; D possibly corresponds to TRBD1 (6 bases). The V and J ends lost 6 bases and 5 bases respectively, with 16 bases between them. The CDR3 consists of 14 residues. The germline V gene has CDR1 MGHDK and CDR2 SYGVNS. CDR3 coding DNA: TGTGCCAGCAGGGATAGGGGGGAGGGAACTGAAGCTTTCTTT. This gives the protein CASRDRGEGTEAFF.

Concerning this clone: Distinct nucleotide sequences in the sample also encode this CDR3. The gene calls are TRBV10-1 and TRBJ2-7; 8 nucleotides align to TRBD2. CDR1 is WNHNN, CDR2 SYGVQD, per germline (reference sequence). J gave up 3 bases and V 5 bases, and 12 bases lay outside the gene matches. The CDR3 totals 16 residues. The DNA for the CDR3 is TGCGCCAGCAGTCCGCTTAGCGGGATATCAGGCTACGAGCAGTACTTC. Protein product: CASSPLSGISGYEQYF.

This clone was seen just once. The chain uses TRBV4-3 and TRBJ2-3; 16 bases match TRBD2. The CDR3 sequence is 19 residues long. Germline V lookup: CDR1 LGHNA, CDR2 YSLEER. V gave up 3 bases and J gave up 1 base; unmatched junction bases: 7. CDR3 amino acids: CASSQMGLAGGPGTDTQYF. DNA of the CDR3: TGCGCCAGCAGCCAGATGGGACTAGCGGGAGGGCCTGGCACAGATACGCAGTATTTT.

The chain joins TRBV19 to TRBJ2-3; 7 bases line up with TRBD2. Germline CDR1 reads LNHDA; CDR2 reads SQIVND (reference sequence). V trimming: 7 bases; J trimming: 5 bases; junction bases outside the gene matches: 9. This CDR3 is 14 amino acids long. CDR3 sequence reads: CASNSGNGVDTQYF. CDR3 DNA sequence: TGTGCCAGTAACAGCGGGAATGGCGTAGATACGCAGTATTTT.

The chain recombines TRBV7-9 with TRBJ2-7, with D maybe TRBD2 (5 bases). This CDR3 is built from 15 residues. The germline V gene encodes CDR1 SEHNR and CDR2 FQNEAQ (reference sequence). Between the trimmed V and J ends, which lost 6 bases and 7 bases, there was a span of 22 bases. Here the CDR3 reads CASRPKLDSLGEQYF. The CDR3, as DNA: TGTGCCAGCAGACCCAAGTTGGACTCTTTGGGGGAGCAGTACTTC.

Points on this clone: The sample holds other DNA sequences that translate to the same CDR3. The V and J genes are TRBV10-1 and TRBJ2-7; 8 nucleotides agree with TRBD2. CDR1 and CDR2 (germline): WNHNN, SYGVQD (reference sequence). Losses at the gene ends were 5 bases for V and 3 bases for J; bases not matched to a gene: 12. CDR3 length equals 16 residues. Here the CDR3 reads CASSPLSGISGYEQYF. The CDR3 DNA follows: TGCGCCAGCAGTCCACTTAGCGGGATATCAGGCTACGAGCAGTACTTC.

The chain joins TRBV6-1 to TRBJ1-2; D unresolved. Germline V gene sequence: CDR1 MNHNS, CDR2 SASEGT. The V end lost 5 bases, the J end lost 8 bases, and 6 bases lay between the germline ends. The CDR3 length is 10 residues. In DNA form, the CDR3 reads TGTGCCAGCAGTACCCCCGGCTACACCTTC. Its translation: CASSTPGYTF.

The chain carries TRBV10-3 and TRBJ2-5, with D maybe TRBD2 (7 bases). CDR3 length: 16 residues. Germline loops: CDR1 ENHRY, CDR2 SYGVKD. The germline V and J ends were trimmed by 2 bases and 6 bases, with 19 bases remaining between them. CDR3 region: CAISESSSGGRKTQYF. CDR3 in DNA: TGTGCCATCAGTGAGAGCTCCTCCGGGGGGCGGAAGACCCAGTACTTC.

The chain is built from TRBV5-5 and TRBJ2-7; possible D gene TRBD2, 6 bases. Germline loops: CDR1 SGHKS, CDR2 YYEKEE (reference sequence). This CDR3 contains 13 residues. V was pared by 1 base and J by 7 bases, with 12 bases between. CDR3 amino acids: CASSLRGAGEQYF. CDR3 in DNA: TGTGCCAGCAGCTTGAGGGGCGCGGGGGAGCAGTACTTC.

The rearrangement joins TRBV7-2 to TRBJ1-3; D call uncertain. The CDR3 has 13 residues. The germline V and J ends were trimmed by 5 bases and 4 bases, with 9 bases remaining between them. The V gene's germline CDR1 is SGHTA and CDR2 FQGNSA. For the CDR3, the DNA is TGTGCCAGCAGCCGCGAGGTCGGAAACACCATATATTTT. It specifies CASSREVGNTIYF.

The chain combines TRBV6-5 with TRBJ1-5; the D gene is possibly TRBD1 (5 bases). CDR1 is MNHEY, CDR2 SVGAGI, per germline. The germline V and J ends were trimmed by 5 bases and 4 bases, with 15 bases remaining between them. The CDR3 totals 15 residues. The CDR3: CASSPLRDFNQPQHF. The CDR3 bases are TGTGCCAGCAGTCCACTCCGGGACTTTAATCAGCCCCAGCATTTT.

DNA of the CDR3: TGTGCCAGCAGTCGGTCCCTCACAGATACGCAGTATTTT. Amino acid sequence: CASSRSLTDTQYF. The chain recombines TRBV2 with TRBJ2-3; D unclear. V lost 5 bases and J lost 2, with 8 bases in between. This CDR3 spans 13 amino acids. Germline CDR1 reads SNHLY; CDR2 reads FYNNEI.

This clone has just a few counts. This chain uses TRBV18 with TRBJ1-1, with D unresolved. CDR3 length: 12 amino acids. Per germline, CDR1 KGHSH and CDR2 LQKENI. The V gene lost 4 bases and the J gene lost 2 bases, with 5 bases spanning the gap. The CDR3 loop reads CASSQLNTEAFF. For the CDR3, the DNA is TGTGCCAGCTCACAGCTTAACACTGAAGCTTTCTTT.

The chain uses TRBV25-1 and TRBJ2-7; the D gene is possibly TRBD2 (7 bases). This CDR3 has 12 residues. Trimming took off 6 bases at V and 7 bases at J, with 13 bases between the two ends. The germline V gene encodes CDR1 MGHDK and CDR2 SYGVNS. CDR3 nucleotide sequence: TGTGCCAGCAGGGGGGGGGCGCTTGAGCAGTACTTC. As protein: CASRGGALEQYF.

V gene TRBV30 combines with J gene TRBJ2-1, with 7 bases lining up with TRBD2. The CDR3 has 15 amino acids. V shed 1 base and J 9 bases; nucleotides not matched to a gene: 12. The germline V gene encodes CDR1 GTSNPN and CDR2 SVGIG (reference sequence). For the CDR3, the DNA is TGTGCCTGGAGTGGGATAGCGGGCCGGAGGGGTGAGCAGTTCTTC. As protein: CAWSGIAGRRGEQFF.

This clone turned up a few times. The chain employs TRBV11-3 and TRBJ2-3; 9 bases are shared with TRBD1. This CDR3 comprises 16 residues. In germline, CDR1 is SGHNT, CDR2 YENEEA. J gave up 2 bases and V 1 base, and 4 bases lay outside the gene matches. CDR3: CASSLATGGPTDTQYF. As DNA, the CDR3 is TGTGCCAGCAGCTTAGCGACAGGGGGGCCCACAGATACGCAGTATTTT.

The rearrangement uses TRBV20-1 and TRBJ2-3, with D hard to call. Trimming left V 4 bases short and J 6 bases short, with 8 bases between. CDR3 length: 11 amino acids. From germline, CDR1 is DFQATT and CDR2 SNEGSKA (reference sequence). CDR3 DNA sequence: TGCAGTGCTACCGCTAGGGATACGCAGTATTTT. Protein sequence: CSATARDTQYF.

There are a few counts of this clone. The chain couples TRBV4-3 to TRBJ1-1; D remains unclear. Per germline, CDR1 LGHNA and CDR2 YSLEER. The V and J ends lost 0 bases and 4 bases respectively, with 6 bases between them. The CDR3 consists of 13 residues. This CDR3 is CASSQEEGTEAFF. CDR3 DNA: TGCGCCAGCAGCCAAGAGGAGGGCACTGAAGCTTTCTTT.

V usage is TRBV7-9 and J usage is TRBJ2-7, with unresolved D. CDR1 is SEHNR and CDR2 is FQNEAQ in the germline V gene (reference sequence). Between the trimmed V and J ends, which lost 0 bases and 3 bases, there was a span of 12 bases. The CDR3 has 15 amino acids. The CDR3 DNA follows: TGTGCCAGCAGCTTAGCTCAAGGGATCCGCTACGAGCAGTACTTC. Translated, it gives CASSLAQGIRYEQYF.

The chain recombines TRBV19 with TRBJ1-5; 11 bases match TRBD1. CDR3 length: 19 residues. The V gene's germline CDR1 is LNHDA and CDR2 SQIVND (reference sequence). Trimming at V came to 6 bases and at J to 0 bases, leaving 13 bases not matched to a gene. DNA for the CDR3: TGTGCCAGTAGCAGGACAGGGGGCCAGGATTACTATAGCAATCAGCCCCAGCATTTT. This translates into CASSRTGGQDYYSNQPQHF.